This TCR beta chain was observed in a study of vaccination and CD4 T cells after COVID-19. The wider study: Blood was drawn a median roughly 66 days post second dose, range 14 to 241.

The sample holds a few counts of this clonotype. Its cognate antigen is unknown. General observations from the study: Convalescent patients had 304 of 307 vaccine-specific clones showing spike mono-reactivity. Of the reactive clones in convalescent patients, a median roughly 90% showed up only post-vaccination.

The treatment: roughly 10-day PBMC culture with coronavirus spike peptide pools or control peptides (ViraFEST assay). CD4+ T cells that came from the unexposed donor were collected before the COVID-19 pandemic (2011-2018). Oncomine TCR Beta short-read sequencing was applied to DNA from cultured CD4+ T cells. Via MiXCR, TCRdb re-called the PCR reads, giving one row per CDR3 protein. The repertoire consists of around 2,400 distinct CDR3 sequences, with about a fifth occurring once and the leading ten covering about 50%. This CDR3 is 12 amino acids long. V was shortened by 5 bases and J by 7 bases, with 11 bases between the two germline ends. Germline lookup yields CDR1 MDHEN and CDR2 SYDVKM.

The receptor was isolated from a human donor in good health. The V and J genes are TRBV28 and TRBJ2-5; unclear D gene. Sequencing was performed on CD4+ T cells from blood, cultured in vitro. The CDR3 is CASSPRRRTQYF. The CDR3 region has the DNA TGTGCCAGCAGTCCACGCAGGAGGACCCAGTACTTC.